This entry is about one TCR beta chain. The record originates from a study of cytomegalovirus exposure and HLA in healthy donors. Use of 60 Vbeta and 13 Jbeta primers characterized the PCR. Method: immunoSEQ multiplex PCR; TCRdb's copy keeps in-frame clones and lacks some. The sample holds over 150,000 clones, 80% to 85% seen once. V was cut by 0 bases and J by 2 bases, with 9 bases left in between. Germline lookup yields CDR1 SGHDT and CDR2 YYEEEE. The CDR3 has 15 amino acids. The specimen was PBMCs. This clonotype originated in a boy aged 2 to 10 in good health and CMV-seronegative. This chain joins TRBV5-6 and TRBJ1-3, with D possibly being TRBD1 (5 bases). DNA for the CDR3: TGTGCCAGCAGCTTGGCCCAGGGCGCTGGAAACACCATATATTTT. This gives the protein CASSLAQGAGNTIYF.